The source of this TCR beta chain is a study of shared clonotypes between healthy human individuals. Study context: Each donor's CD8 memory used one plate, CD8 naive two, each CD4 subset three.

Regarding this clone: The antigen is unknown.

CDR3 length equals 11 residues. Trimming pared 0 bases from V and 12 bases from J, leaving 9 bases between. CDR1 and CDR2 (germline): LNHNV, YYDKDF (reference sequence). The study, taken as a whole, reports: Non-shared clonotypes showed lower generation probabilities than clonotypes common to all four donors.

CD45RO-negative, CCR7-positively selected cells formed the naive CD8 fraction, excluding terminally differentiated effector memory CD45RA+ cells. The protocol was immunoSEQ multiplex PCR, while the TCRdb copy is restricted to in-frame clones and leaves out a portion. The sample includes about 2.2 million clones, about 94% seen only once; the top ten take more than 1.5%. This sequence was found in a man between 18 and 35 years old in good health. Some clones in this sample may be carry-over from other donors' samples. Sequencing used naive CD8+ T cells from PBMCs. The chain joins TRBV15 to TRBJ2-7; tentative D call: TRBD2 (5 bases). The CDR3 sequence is CATSRDGGWYF. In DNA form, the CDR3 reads TGTGCCACCAGCAGAGATGGCGGGTGGTACTTC.